The 27 T cell receptor beta chains presented below share a single source sample, sequenced in a study of cytomegalovirus exposure and HLA in healthy donors. The PCR employed 60 Vbeta primers together with 13 Jbeta primers. Here immunoSEQ multiplex PCR was the method, and the copy in TCRdb shows in-frame clones only, minus some. The data hold 150,000 to 200,000 clones, with 65% to 80% observed a single time. The specimen was PBMCs. The receptors originated from a woman in her fifties or sixties in good health and CMV-seropositive.

This clone was observed once. This chain uses TRBV30 with TRBJ2-3; 9 bases line up with TRBD2. Per germline, CDR1 GTSNPN and CDR2 SVGIG (reference sequence). V lost 0 bases and J lost 2; bases outside the gene matches: 9. This CDR3 spans 17 amino acids. CDR3 residues: CAWSVEGGREATDTQYF. For the CDR3, the DNA is TGTGCCTGGAGTGTAGAGGGCGGGAGGGAGGCCACAGATACGCAGTATTTT.

The chain is built from TRBV19 and TRBJ1-5; 7 nucleotides line up with TRBD1. The germline gives CDR1 LNHDA, CDR2 SQIVND (reference sequence). There are 14 residues in the CDR3. V gave up 4 bases and J gave up 7 bases; unmatched junction bases: 7. The chain's CDR3 is CASSKEQGRQPQHF. Here the CDR3 DNA reads TGTGCCAGTAGTAAGGAACAGGGGAGGCAGCCCCAGCATTTT.

This clone appeared once. The V call is TRBV7-2, the J call TRBJ2-3; TRBD1 matches at 7 bases. Per germline, CDR1 SGHTA and CDR2 FQGNSA. The ends lost 5 bases at V and 0 bases at J; junction bases unmatched: 8. The CDR3 contains 16 residues. In nucleotides, the CDR3 is TGTGCCAGCAGCGCCCGACAGGGAGCTAGCACAGATACGCAGTATTTT. Its protein is CASSARQGASTDTQYF.

The rearrangement uses TRBV10-3 and TRBJ2-3; tentatively, D is TRBD1 (6 bases). The germline V and J ends were trimmed by 6 bases and 0 bases, with 13 bases remaining between them. The CDR3 contains 15 residues. Looked up from germline, CDR1 is ENHRY and CDR2 is SYGVKD. The CDR3 DNA is TGTGCCATCAGAGACGACAGGCTAAGCACAGATACGCAGTATTTT. This encodes CAIRDDRLSTDTQYF.

The rearrangement joins TRBV28 to TRBJ1-4; 7 nucleotides align to TRBD1. The V gene end was trimmed by 2 bases and the J gene end by 5 bases; junction bases not matched to a gene: 2. From germline, CDR1 is MDHEN and CDR2 SYDVKM. The CDR3 spans 14 residues. CDR3 bases: TGTGCCAGCAGTTTAGAACAGGGGAATGAAAAACTGTTTTTT. This encodes CASSLEQGNEKLFF. The complete variable domain, with remaining parts taken from reference TRBV28 and TRBJ1-4, reads DVKVTQSSRYLVKRTGEKVFLECVQDMDHENMFWYRQDPGLGLRLIYFSYDVKMKEKGDIPEGYSVSREKKERFSLILESASTNQTSMYLCASSLEQGNEKLFFGSGTQLSVL.

This chain joins TRBV7-9 and TRBJ1-4; D unresolved. Trimming stripped 2 bases from V and 8 bases from J, with 9 bases between. The CDR3 contains 13 residues. Germline-derived CDR1 and CDR2 are SEHNR and FQNEAQ (reference sequence). The CDR3 DNA reads TGTGCCAGCAGCTTACCAAATGGCGAAAAACTGTTTTTT. Translated: CASSLPNGEKLFF.

The V and J genes are TRBV28 and TRBJ2-1; 11 positions agree with TRBD2. This CDR3 has 16 residues. Germline V gives CDR1 MDHEN, CDR2 SYDVKM. The J segment lost 7 bases and the V segment lost 3 bases, leaving 8 bases of the junction unmatched. The CDR3 region is CASSFPRLAGTNEQFF. CDR3 nucleotide sequence: TGTGCCAGCAGTTTTCCGCGACTAGCGGGAACGAATGAGCAGTTCTTC.

The sample holds a few counts of this clone. In DNA, the CDR3 is TGTGCCAGCAGGGAATTTTATAGCAATCAGCCCCAGCATTTT. Its translation is CASREFYSNQPQHF. The chain has TRBV2 and TRBJ1-5; D unresolved. Germline V gene sequence: CDR1 SNHLY, CDR2 FYNNEI. The CDR3 sequence is 14 residues long. Deletions cut 6 bases from V and 0 bases from J, with 9 bases between.

V usage is TRBV4-1 and J usage is TRBJ2-5; 9 nucleotides line up with TRBD2. The CDR3 extends over 17 amino acids. Germline CDR1 and CDR2: MGHRA and YSYEKL. After removal of 3 bases from V and 3 bases from J, the junction contained 11 bases not matched to a gene. CDR3 protein: CASSHSLETSGKETQYF. As DNA, the CDR3 is TGCGCCAGCAGCCACAGCCTAGAGACTAGCGGAAAAGAGACCCAGTACTTC.

The chain carries TRBV15 and TRBJ2-7, with D possibly matching TRBD1 (6 bases). V was trimmed by 2 bases and J by 4 bases, leaving 9 bases between them. This CDR3 spans 13 amino acids. CDR1 LNHNV and CDR2 YYDKDF come from the germline V gene (reference sequence). CDR3 residues: CATSRPQGYEQYF. CDR3 DNA sequence: TGTGCCACCAGCAGACCACAGGGTTACGAGCAGTACTTC.

The rearrangement uses TRBV19 and TRBJ1-5; D perhaps matches TRBD1 (5 bases). The germline V gene has CDR1 LNHDA and CDR2 SQIVND (reference sequence). The CDR3 length is 15 residues. V lost 6 bases, J lost 0 bases, and 12 bases lay in between. CDR3 DNA: TGTGCCAGTAGCGTGGCCGACAGTAGCAATCAGCCCCAGCATTTT. Translating gives CASSVADSSNQPQHF.

The V gene is TRBV19, the J gene TRBJ1-1, with TRBD1 matching 9 bases. Germline V gene data show CDR1 as LNHDA and CDR2 as SQIVND (reference sequence). Unmatched junction bases numbered 11, after V lost 6 bases and J lost 0 bases. The CDR3 spans 17 residues. The CDR3 DNA sequence: TGTGCCAGTAGATACCGGACAGGGGTAAGAATGAACACTGAAGCTTTCTTT. It translates to CASRYRTGVRMNTEAFF.

The J gene is TRBJ2-5, the V gene TRBV6-5; 11 nucleotides agree with TRBD2. Germline V CDR1 and CDR2: MNHEY, SVGAGI. The CDR3 runs 16 residues. The J segment lost 5 bases and the V segment lost 0 bases, leaving 5 bases of the junction unmatched. The CDR3 is CASSYSRVAGGETQYF. CDR3 bases: TGTGCCAGCAGTTACTCGAGAGTAGCGGGGGGGGAGACCCAGTACTTC.

This chain uses TRBV7-2 with TRBJ1-5, with 7 bases fitting TRBD1. The germline gives CDR1 SGHTA, CDR2 FQGNSA. With V trimmed by 6 bases and J by 1 base, 9 bases remained unmatched. CDR3 length: 16 residues. Written as DNA, the CDR3 is TGTGCCAGCAGTTTACGACAGGGTGGGAGCAATCAGCCCCAGCATTTT. It specifies CASSLRQGGSNQPQHF. Drawing the rest from reference TRBV7-2 and TRBJ1-5, the complete variable domain is GAGVSQSPSNKVTEKGKDVELRCDPISGHTALYWYRQSLGQGLEFLIYFQGNSAPDKSGLPSDRFSAERTGGSVSTLTIQRTQQEDSAVYLCASSLRQGGSNQPQHFGDGTRLSIL.

In this sample, this clone turned up a few times. The gene calls are TRBV7-2 and TRBJ1-2, with TRBD1 matching 8 bases. There are 16 residues in the CDR3. Per germline, CDR1 SGHTA and CDR2 FQGNSA. Trimming at V came to 7 bases and at J to 2 bases, leaving 12 bases not matched to a gene. Written as DNA, the CDR3 is TGTGCCAGCACCCCCCACAGGGGGATTGGGAACTATGGCTACACCTTC. It encodes CASTPHRGIGNYGYTF. Variable domain in full (rest from reference TRBV7-2 and TRBJ1-2): GAGVSQSPSNKVTEKGKDVELRCDPISGHTALYWYRQSLGQGLEFLIYFQGNSAPDKSGLPSDRFSAERTGGSVSTLTIQRTQQEDSAVYLCASTPHRGIGNYGYTFGSGTRLTVV.

The rearrangement joins TRBV9 to TRBJ2-2, with D uncertain. CDR3 length: 18 amino acids. V was trimmed by 0 bases and J by 6 bases, leaving 21 bases between them. CDR1 SGDLS and CDR2 YYNGEE come from the germline V gene. The CDR3 DNA reads TGTGCCAGCAGCGTAGGAAGTCCCACCTTCGGGTTTGCCGGGGAGCTGTTTTTT. Translation: CASSVGSPTFGFAGELFF.

Only a few counts were recorded for this clone. The V call is TRBV4-3, the J call TRBJ2-3; perhaps TRBD2 as D (7 bases). Trimming pared 1 base from V and 4 bases from J, leaving 15 bases between. Germline CDR1 is LGHNA and CDR2 is YSLEER. This CDR3 region has 16 residues. CDR3 sequence reads: CASSQGAGRGADTQYF. In DNA, the CDR3 is TGCGCCAGCAGCCAAGGGGCGGGGAGGGGGGCAGATACGCAGTATTTT.

CDR3 DNA: TGTGCCAGCAGTCCCGGGACAGGGACCGAAGAGACCCAGTACTTC. This sequence encodes CASSPGTGTEETQYF. The chain joins TRBV28 to TRBJ2-5, with 9 bases identical to TRBD1. Germline trimming cut 5 bases from V and 3 bases from J; bases unmatched to any gene: 7. The CDR3 runs 15 residues. Per germline, CDR1 MDHEN and CDR2 SYDVKM.

In its sample, this clone was seen once. This chain connects TRBV9 to TRBJ2-5, with a possible D match to TRBD2 (5 bases). Trimming left V 4 bases short and J 1 base short, with 14 bases between. Germline V gene sequence: CDR1 SGDLS, CDR2 YYNGEE. CDR3 length: 15 amino acids. In DNA form, the CDR3 reads TGTGCCAGCAGCATAGCTCCGGACTTCCAAGAGACCCAGTACTTC. Protein product: CASSIAPDFQETQYF.

This clone was observed a single time. The chain recombines TRBV28 with TRBJ1-3, with D tentatively TRBD1 (6 bases). CDR3 length equals 14 residues. Germline V lookup: CDR1 MDHEN, CDR2 SYDVKM. With 6 bases removed from V and 4 bases from J, the gap between germline ends came to 13 bases. In DNA form, the CDR3 reads TGTGCCAGCAGGGTCAGGGGAGACGGAAACACCATATATTTT. Translated: CASRVRGDGNTIYF.

V usage is TRBV5-5 and J usage is TRBJ1-3; the D is unclear. The CDR3 is 14 residues long. Trimming removed 0 bases from V and 6 bases from J, with 10 bases in between. Germline V gene lookup returns CDR1 SGHKS and CDR2 YYEKEE (reference sequence). CDR3 coding DNA: TGTGCCAGCAGCTTGGCCGACATTAAAAACACCATATATTTT. It is translated as CASSLADIKNTIYF.

The chain uses TRBV7-2 and TRBJ2-7; 10 nucleotides line up with TRBD2. Per the germline V gene, CDR1 is SGHTA and CDR2 is FQGNSA. Germline trimming cut 5 bases from V and 4 bases from J; bases unmatched to any gene: 5. CDR3 length: 14 residues. The CDR3 reads CASSPASGGYEQYF. The CDR3 DNA is TGTGCCAGCAGCCCCGCTAGCGGGGGTTACGAGCAGTACTTC. Full variable domain (rest looked up from reference TRBV7-2 and TRBJ2-7): GAGVSQSPSNKVTEKGKDVELRCDPISGHTALYWYRQSLGQGLEFLIYFQGNSAPDKSGLPSDRFSAERTGGSVSTLTIQRTQQEDSAVYLCASSPASGGYEQYFGPGTRLTVT.

CDR3 sequence: CASSPGTGGPREQYF. The CDR3 bases are TGTGCCAGCAGCCCCGGGACAGGGGGACCGCGCGAGCAGTACTTC. The genes are TRBV5-4 and TRBJ2-7, with TRBD1 matching over 11 bases. The CDR3 is made up of 15 amino acids. Germline V gene lookup returns CDR1 SGHNT and CDR2 YYREEE (reference sequence). The V segment lost 4 bases and the J segment 6 bases; nucleotides outside the gene matches: 9.

Comments on this clone: A much larger clone differs by one base, so this may be a read error. This chain connects TRBV5-1 to TRBJ1-1; possibly TRBD1 for D (6 bases). Germline V gene data show CDR1 as SGHRS and CDR2 as YFSETQ. V shed 4 bases and J shed 1 base, with 8 bases lying between them. The CDR3 consists of 13 residues. CDR3 region: CASSQDRNTEAFF. The DNA for the CDR3 is TGCGCCAGCAGCCAGGACAGGAACACTGAAGCTTTCTTT.

This clone has just a few counts. This chain connects TRBV19 to TRBJ1-4, with 9 bases that match TRBD1. After removal of 2 bases from V and 7 bases from J, the junction contained 8 bases not matched to a gene. CDR1 and CDR2 from the germline V gene are LNHDA and SQIVND (reference sequence). CDR3 size: 16 residues. CDR3 region: CASSISSTGGPEKLFF. CDR3 coding DNA: TGTGCCAGTAGTATATCGTCGACAGGGGGGCCTGAAAAACTGTTTTTT.

The chain carries TRBV4-3 and TRBJ1-4; 9 bases line up with TRBD1. From germline, CDR1 is LGHNA and CDR2 YSLEER. With V trimmed by 5 bases and J by 5 bases, 9 bases remained unmatched. The CDR3 covers 16 residues. CDR3 DNA sequence: TGCGCCAGCAGCTGGGGGGCGGGGACAGGGAATGAAAAACTGTTTTTT. Protein: CASSWGAGTGNEKLFF.

This chain uses TRBV5-6 with TRBJ2-1; D remains ambiguous. Germline loops: CDR1 SGHDT, CDR2 YYEEEE. The CDR3 is 14 residues long. With 0 bases removed from V and 2 bases from J, the gap between germline ends came to 6 bases. The CDR3, as DNA: TGTGCCAGCAGCTTGGAGCACCCCTACAATGAGCAGTTCTTC. This codes for CASSLEHPYNEQFF.